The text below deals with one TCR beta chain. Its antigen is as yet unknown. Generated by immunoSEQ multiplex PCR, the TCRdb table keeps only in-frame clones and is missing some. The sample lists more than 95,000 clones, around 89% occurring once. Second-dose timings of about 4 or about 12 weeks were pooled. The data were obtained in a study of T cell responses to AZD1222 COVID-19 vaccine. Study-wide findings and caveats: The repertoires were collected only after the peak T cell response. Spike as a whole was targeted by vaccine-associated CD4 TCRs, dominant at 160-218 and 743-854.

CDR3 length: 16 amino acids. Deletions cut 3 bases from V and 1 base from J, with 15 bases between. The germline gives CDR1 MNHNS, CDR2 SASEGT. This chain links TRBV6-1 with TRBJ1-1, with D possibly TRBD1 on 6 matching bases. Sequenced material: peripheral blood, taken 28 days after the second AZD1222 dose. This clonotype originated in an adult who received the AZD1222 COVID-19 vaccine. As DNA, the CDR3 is TGTGCCAGCAGTGACAACTACAGGGCTAAGAACACTGAAGCTTTCTTT. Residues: CASSDNYRAKNTEAFF.